The 23 T cell receptor beta chains below come from one sample, sequenced in a study of blood T cell repertoires in COVID-19 (TCRdb year 2020). The library was generated by the immunoSEQ multiplex PCR assay. Not all clones reach the TCRdb copy of this immuneACCESS table, which keeps in-frame sequences only. Checked studies attribute under half of the gap to unresolved V genes and leave the rest unexplained. The sample has 400,000 to 500,000 clones on record, around 89% of them singletons. The top ten clonotypes cover about 1.7% of the sample. Sequences were obtained from PBMCs or T cells enriched from blood (not recorded which). The receptor source for this set is a woman between 40 and 55 years old who had recovered from COVID-19.

The chain carries TRBV27 and TRBJ1-2; 11 positions agree with TRBD1. Germline CDR1 and CDR2: MNHEY and SMNVEV (reference sequence). CDR3 length equals 18 residues. With 5 bases clipped from V and 8 bases from J, the junction kept 19 bases outside the gene matches. The CDR3 nucleotides are TGTGCCAGCAGTCCAGGCACCGGGACAGGGGGATCGTTGCGGGGCTACACCTTC. Its translation is CASSPGTGTGGSLRGYTF.

The V call is TRBV5-1, the J call TRBJ2-3, with 7 bases aligning to TRBD2. The ends lost 0 bases at V and 1 base at J; junction bases unmatched: 8. CDR1 is SGHRS and CDR2 is YFSETQ in the germline V gene. The CDR3 runs 17 residues. CDR3 region: CASSLEGGSRGTDTQYF. The CDR3 coding sequence is TGCGCCAGCAGCTTGGAGGGCGGGAGCCGGGGCACAGATACGCAGTATTTT.

The V and J genes are TRBV7-8 and TRBJ2-1; D is possibly TRBD2 (6 bases). Germline V CDR1 and CDR2: SGHVS, FQNEAQ. The CDR3 is made up of 18 amino acids. V dropped 4 bases and J dropped 6 bases, with 25 bases sitting between them. Here the CDR3 reads CASSYPSGRERRGNEQFF. The CDR3 DNA follows: TGTGCCAGCAGCTACCCCTCCGGGCGGGAAAGAAGGGGCAATGAGCAGTTCTTC.

V is TRBV9 and J is TRBJ2-3; 7 nucleotides line up with TRBD1. The V and J ends lost 4 bases and 6 bases, in that order; junction bases with no gene match: 14. The CDR3 runs to 16 residues. In germline, CDR1 is SGDLS, CDR2 YYNGEE. The CDR3 DNA reads as TGTGCCAGCAGCCCAGGGGGTGGGCGCGGAACGGATACGCAGTATTTT. Its protein product is CASSPGGGRGTDTQYF.

The rearrangement joins TRBV5-4 to TRBJ2-1, with 8 bases aligning to TRBD1. Trimming took 3 bases from V and 4 from J; bases not matched to a gene: 3. The germline CDR1 and CDR2 sequences are SGHNT and YYREEE (reference sequence). The CDR3 totals 14 residues. The CDR3 DNA reads as TGTGCCAGCAGCTACGACAGGGGTTACAATGAGCAGTTCTTC. Translated: CASSYDRGYNEQFF.

The gene calls are TRBV19 and TRBJ2-4, with TRBD2 identical over 8 bases. With V trimmed by 7 bases and J by 5 bases, 13 bases remained unmatched. The CDR3 is made up of 16 amino acids. Germline CDR1 is LNHDA and CDR2 is SQIVND (reference sequence). This CDR3 reads CASMTISAGGQNIQYF. The CDR3 nucleotides are TGTGCCAGTATGACAATATCGGCGGGAGGACAAAACATTCAGTACTTC.

The genes are TRBV3-1 (or the pseudogene TRBV3-2) and TRBJ2-4; 12 bases are shared with TRBD1. V trimming: 0 bases; J trimming: 8 bases; junction bases outside the gene matches: 8. CDR1 is LGHDT, CDR2 YNNKEL, per germline (reference sequence). The CDR3 extends over 17 amino acids. The CDR3: CASSQDSGTGGLYIQYF. CDR3 in DNA: TGTGCCAGCAGCCAAGATTCGGGGACAGGGGGCCTTTACATTCAGTACTTC.

The chain combines TRBV10-2 with TRBJ1-1; TRBD1 matches 7 bases. The CDR3 loop spans 13 amino acids. Trimming took 3 bases from V and 5 from J; bases not matched to a gene: 3. In germline, CDR1 is WSHSY, CDR2 SAAADI. The DNA of the CDR3 is TGCGCCAGCAGTGAACAGACAGGGACTGAAGCTTTCTTT. It encodes CASSEQTGTEAFF.

The V gene is TRBV24-1, the J gene TRBJ2-1, with D hard to call. The CDR3 contains 11 residues. CDR1 KGHDR and CDR2 SFDVKD come from the germline V gene. V lost 6 bases to trimming and J lost 8 bases, with 7 bases between them. CDR3: CATSRGDEQFF. CDR3 nucleotides: TGTGCCACCAGTCGCGGCGATGAGCAGTTCTTC.

The CDR3 region is CASSGTESRTGGFSNQPQHF. Written as DNA, the CDR3 is TGTGCCAGCTCAGGGACCGAAAGCAGGACAGGGGGGTTTAGCAATCAGCCCCAGCATTTT. The chain joins TRBV18 to TRBJ1-5; 10 bases line up with TRBD1. This CDR3 is built from 20 residues. The germline gives CDR1 KGHSH, CDR2 LQKENI. Trimming took 5 bases from V and 0 from J; bases not matched to a gene: 16.

The chain uses TRBV29-1 and TRBJ2-2, with D possibly being TRBD2 (6 bases). The CDR3 length is 13 residues. CDR1 is SQVTM, CDR2 ANQGSEA, per germline. Trimming shortened V by 4 bases and J by 6 bases, and 12 bases separated the two germline ends. The CDR3 is CSVGTGGAGELFF. Written as DNA, the CDR3 is TGCAGCGTTGGAACCGGCGGGGCCGGGGAGCTGTTTTTT.

V and J are TRBV5-1 and TRBJ1-1; 8 nucleotides align to TRBD1. The V gene's germline CDR1 is SGHRS and CDR2 YFSETQ. The V segment lost 4 bases and the J segment 0 bases; nucleotides outside the gene matches: 17. This CDR3 contains 19 residues. The CDR3 sequence is CASSPGAGGYVRMNTEAFF. The CDR3 nucleotides read TGCGCCAGCAGCCCCGGGGCAGGGGGCTACGTTCGCATGAACACTGAAGCTTTCTTT.

With regard to this clone: The sample carries other DNA sequences with the same CDR3. The chain recombines TRBV19 with TRBJ2-7; 10 positions match TRBD2. This CDR3 has 14 amino acids. Germline trimming cut 2 bases from V and 2 bases from J; bases unmatched to any gene: 0. CDR1 is LNHDA and CDR2 is SQIVND in the germline V gene (reference sequence). CDR3 nucleotides: TGTGCCAGTAGTATACTAGCGGGAGCCTACGAGCAGTACTTC. This sequence encodes CASSILAGAYEQYF. The full variable domain, its missing parts supplied by reference TRBV19 and TRBJ2-7, is DGGITQSPKYLFRKEGQNVTLSCEQNLNHDAMYWYRQDPGQGLRLIYYSQIVNDFQKGDIAEGYSVSREKKESFPLTVTSAQKNPTAFYLCASSILAGAYEQYFGPGTRLTVT.

This clone appeared once. V and J are TRBV4-2 and TRBJ2-1, with 10 bases lining up with TRBD1. The CDR3 loop spans 15 amino acids. Germline CDR1 and CDR2: LGHNA and YNFKEQ. Losses at the gene ends were 1 base for V and 5 bases for J; bases not matched to a gene: 2. The CDR3 DNA sequence: TGTGCCAGCAGCCAAGGCGGGACAGGGGACAATGAGCAGTTCTTC. This translates into CASSQGGTGDNEQFF.

V gene TRBV5-1 combines with J gene TRBJ2-5, with 8 bases aligning to TRBD2. The trim removed 6 bases at V and 1 base at J, leaving 11 bases unmatched. This CDR3 region has 16 residues. From germline, CDR1 is SGHRS and CDR2 YFSETQ. For the CDR3, the DNA is TGCGCCAGCACCCCGCAATCGGGAGGGCCCCAAGAGACCCAGTACTTC. It is translated as CASTPQSGGPQETQYF.

Of note for this clone: The junction departs from the called germline gene at one end, perhaps through a read error. The chain recombines TRBV28 with TRBJ1-1, with 12 positions matching TRBD1. Per the germline V gene, CDR1 is MDHEN and CDR2 is SYDVKM. This CDR3 comprises 17 residues. Here the CDR3 reads CASTLTGTGGYRTEAFF. CDR3 DNA sequence: TGTGCCAGCACTTTAACCGGGACAGGGGGCTACCGCACTGAAGCTTTCTTT.

Of note for this clone: Other DNA sequences from this sample encode an identical CDR3 as well. The V gene is TRBV27, the J gene TRBJ2-7; a weak D match, TRBD1 (6 bases). Trimming took off 5 bases at V and 6 bases at J, with 8 bases between the two ends. The germline CDR1 and CDR2 sequences are MNHEY and SMNVEV (reference sequence). This CDR3 region has 11 residues. CDR3 in DNA: TGTGCCAGCAGTCGAGGGGGCGAGCAGTACTTC. Translation: CASSRGGEQYF.

This clone was seen once. The V gene is TRBV5-1, the J gene TRBJ2-1; TRBD2 matches 10 bases. This CDR3 region has 15 residues. V lost 0 bases and J lost 8; bases outside the gene matches: 5. Germline-derived CDR1 and CDR2 are SGHRS and YFSETQ. The CDR3 region is CASSLDTSGIYEQFF. The CDR3, as DNA: TGCGCCAGCAGCTTGGACACTAGCGGGATTTATGAGCAGTTCTTC.

The rearrangement joins TRBV6-5 to TRBJ1-5; D not resolved. This CDR3 is 13 amino acids long. V lost 2 bases and J lost 7, with 9 bases in between. Per the germline V gene, CDR1 is MNHEY and CDR2 is SVGAGI. CDR3 in amino acids: CASSYREDQPQHF. The CDR3 DNA reads as TGTGCCAGCAGTTACCGGGAAGACCAGCCCCAGCATTTT.

The CDR3 loop is CASSSTGAGGANEQFF. The CDR3 region has the DNA TGCGCCAGCAGCTCAACCGGAGCGGGAGGGGCCAATGAGCAGTTCTTC. The chain couples TRBV5-1 to TRBJ2-1; 10 bases agree with TRBD2. V shed 3 bases and J 6 bases; nucleotides not matched to a gene: 9. Germline CDR1 and CDR2: SGHRS and YFSETQ. CDR3 length: 16 amino acids.

For the CDR3, the DNA is TGTGCCAGCAGCCTTAGGGGAGGGCTCAACACCGGGGAGCTGTTTTTT. Protein: CASSLRGGLNTGELFF. V is TRBV3-1 (or the pseudogene TRBV3-2) and J is TRBJ2-2, with 7 bases aligning to TRBD2. Germline loops: CDR1 LGHDT, CDR2 YNNKEL (reference sequence). V lost 4 bases to trimming and J lost 2 bases; unmatched junction nucleotides: 7. The CDR3 extends over 16 amino acids.

The V call is TRBV1, the J call TRBJ2-5; TRBD1 reflects the table's D call only, with no check against the DNA. TRBV1 is designated a pseudogene. The CDR3 spans 19 residues. CDR3 region: CTSSQGRTGRTVDQETQYF. CDR3 sequence (DNA): TGCACCAGCAGCCAAGGTAGGACAGGGAGGACCGTCGACCAAGAGACCCAGTACTTC.

The CDR3 DNA is TGTGCCAGCAGCACCAGGACTAGCGGGATCTACAATGAGCAGTTCTTC. Residues: CASSTRTSGIYNEQFF. The genes are TRBV5-4 and TRBJ2-1, with 12 positions matching TRBD2. The CDR3 is 16 residues long. The V gene's germline CDR1 is SGHNT and CDR2 YYREEE (reference sequence). J lost 3 bases, V lost 4 bases, and 5 bases had no gene match.